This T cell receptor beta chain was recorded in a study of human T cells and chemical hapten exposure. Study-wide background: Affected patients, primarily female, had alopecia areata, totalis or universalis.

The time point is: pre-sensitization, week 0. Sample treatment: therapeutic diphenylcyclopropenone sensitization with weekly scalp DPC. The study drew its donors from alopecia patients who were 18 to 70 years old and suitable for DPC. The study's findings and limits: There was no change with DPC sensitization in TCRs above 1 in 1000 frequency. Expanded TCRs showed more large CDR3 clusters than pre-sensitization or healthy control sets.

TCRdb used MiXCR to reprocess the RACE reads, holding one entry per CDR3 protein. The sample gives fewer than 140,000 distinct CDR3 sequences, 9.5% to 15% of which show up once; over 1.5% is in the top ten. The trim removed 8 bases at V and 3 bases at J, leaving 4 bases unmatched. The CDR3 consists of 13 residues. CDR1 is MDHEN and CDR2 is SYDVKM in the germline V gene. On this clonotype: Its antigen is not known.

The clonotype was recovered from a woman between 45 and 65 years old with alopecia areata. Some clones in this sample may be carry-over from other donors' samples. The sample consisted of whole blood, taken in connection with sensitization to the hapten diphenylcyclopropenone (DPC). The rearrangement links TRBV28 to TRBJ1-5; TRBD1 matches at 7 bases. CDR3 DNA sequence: TGTGCCAGCGTAACAGGGGTCAATCAGCCCCAGCATTTT. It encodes CASVTGVNQPQHF.